This T cell receptor (beta chain) is drawn from a study of beta chain features in type 1 diabetes. Broader study findings: For Type 1 diabetes patients, all four CD4+ subsets carried TCRB CDR3s that were moderately but significantly shorter. For cells with high TCR expression, cDNA sequencing could yield over-representation.

The germline CDR1 and CDR2 sequences are MNHEY and SMNVEV (reference sequence). The V end was cut by 3 bases, the J end by 2 bases, with 8 bases between. The CDR3 covers 15 residues. On this clone: The antigen is unknown.

The authors took one heparinised blood draw, averaging approximately 120 mL, from each donor. By way of CD45RO/CCR7/CD25/CD127/CD95/CD27, the CD4+ regulatory, stem cell-like memory, central memory and naive cells were sorted. cDNA synthesis used the whole RNA isolate, giving expressed TCRB sequences. Here immunoSEQ multiplex PCR was the method, and the copy in TCRdb shows in-frame clones only, minus some. The sample comprises a few hundred thousand clones, more than 11% of which are singletons, and just under 0.02% rests with the top ten. J is TRBJ2-6 and V is TRBV27; weak D call: TRBD2 (5 bases). This TCR derives from a man aged 25 to 40 with type 1 diabetes. Sequenced: naive CD4+ T cells from blood. The CDR3 spells CASSFDGAGANVLTF. The CDR3 DNA follows: TGTGCCAGCAGTTTCGACGGGGCTGGGGCCAACGTCCTGACTTTC.